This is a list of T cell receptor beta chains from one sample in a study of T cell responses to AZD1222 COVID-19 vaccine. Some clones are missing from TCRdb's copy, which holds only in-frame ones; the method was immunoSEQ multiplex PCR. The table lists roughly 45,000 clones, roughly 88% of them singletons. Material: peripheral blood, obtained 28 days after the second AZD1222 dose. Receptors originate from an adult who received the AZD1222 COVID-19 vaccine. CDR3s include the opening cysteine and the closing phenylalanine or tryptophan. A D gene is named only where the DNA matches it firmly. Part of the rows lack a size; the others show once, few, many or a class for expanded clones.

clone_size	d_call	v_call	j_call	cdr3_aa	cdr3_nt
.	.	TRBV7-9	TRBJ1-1	CASSLPIWRVDIGATEAFF	TGTGCCAGCAGCCTCCCCATCTGGAGGGTTGACATTGGGGCCACTGAAGCTTTCTTT
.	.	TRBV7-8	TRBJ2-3	CASSSYLLRVSEDTQYF	TGTGCCAGCAGCTCCTACCTTCTTCGGGTTAGCGAAGATACGCAGTATTTT
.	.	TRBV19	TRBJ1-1	CASSINRANTEAFF	TGTGCCAGTAGTATAAACAGAGCGAACACTGAAGCTTTCTTT
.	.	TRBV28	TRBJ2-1	CASSVVLYEQFF	TGTGCCAGCAGTGTTGTCCTTTATGAGCAGTTCTTC
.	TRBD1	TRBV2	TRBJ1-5	CASGPMTGGMDQPQHF	TGTGCCAGCGGCCCAATGACAGGGGGAATGGATCAGCCCCAGCATTTT
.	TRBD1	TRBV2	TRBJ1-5	CASSRTGPSNQPQHF	TGTGCCAGCAGCAGGACAGGGCCTAGCAATCAGCCCCAGCATTTT
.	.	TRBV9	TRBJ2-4	CASSVGNLAKNIQYF	TGTGCCAGCAGCGTAGGTAATCTAGCCAAAAACATTCAGTACTTC
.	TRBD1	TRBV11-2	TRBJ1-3	CASSWRTGGSGNTIYF	TGTGCCAGCTCTTGGAGGACAGGGGGCTCTGGAAACACCATATATTTT
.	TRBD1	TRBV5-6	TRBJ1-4	CASSLPRGGFDEKLFF	TGTGCCAGCAGCTTGCCTCGAGGGGGCTTTGATGAAAAACTGTTTTTT
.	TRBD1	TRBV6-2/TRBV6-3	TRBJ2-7	CASSYRGGDRGYEQYF	TGTGCCAGCAGTTACCGGGGCGGTGACAGGGGCTACGAGCAGTACTTC
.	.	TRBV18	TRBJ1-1	CASSPDRGNTEAFF	TGTGCCAGCTCACCCGACAGAGGGAACACTGAAGCTTTCTTT
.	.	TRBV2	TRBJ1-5	CASSGGRGGNQPQHF	TGTGCCAGCAGTGGGGGCAGGGGTGGTAATCAGCCCCAGCATTTT
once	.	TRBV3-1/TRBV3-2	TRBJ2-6	CASSQEGLGANVLTF	TGTGCCAGCAGCCAAGAGGGGTTAGGGGCCAACGTCCTGACTTTC
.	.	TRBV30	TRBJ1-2	CAWSEIGVNGYTF	TGTGCCTGGAGTGAAATTGGGGTAAATGGCTACACCTTC
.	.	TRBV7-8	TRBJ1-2	CASSLGPLNYGYTF	TGTGCCAGCAGCTTAGGACCCTTAAACTATGGCTACACCTTC
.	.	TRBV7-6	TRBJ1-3	CASSLGVDSGNTIYF	TGTGCCAGCAGCTTAGGCGTGGACTCTGGAAACACCATATATTTT
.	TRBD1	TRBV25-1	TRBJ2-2	CASSDYRGNTGELFF	TGTGCCAGCAGTGACTACAGGGGAAACACCGGGGAGCTGTTTTTT
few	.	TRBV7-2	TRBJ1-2	CASSPLDRLLYGYTF	TGTGCCAGCAGCCCTCTCGACAGGTTGCTCTATGGCTACACCTTC
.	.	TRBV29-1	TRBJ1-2	CSVDSGRDQYGYTF	TGCAGCGTTGATTCCGGCAGGGACCAGTATGGCTACACCTTC
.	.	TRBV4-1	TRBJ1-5	CASSQGWTEENQPQHF	TGCGCCAGCAGCCAAGGCTGGACAGAAGAAAATCAGCCCCAGCATTTT
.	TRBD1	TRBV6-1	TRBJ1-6	CASSDPFGTVGSRSPLHF	TGTGCCAGCAGTGACCCCTTCGGGACAGTTGGAAGTCGTTCACCCCTCCACTTT
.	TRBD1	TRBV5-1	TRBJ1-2	CASSLDSNRDRVTGYTF	TGCGCCAGCAGCTTGGATAGCAATAGGGACAGGGTAACGGGCTACACCTTC
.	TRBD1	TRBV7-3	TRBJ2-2	CASSSWTGVGTGELFF	TGTGCCAGCAGCTCCTGGACAGGGGTGGGGACCGGGGAGCTGTTTTTT
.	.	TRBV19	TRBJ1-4	CASSQQGRNEKLFF	TGTGCCAGTAGTCAACAGGGCCGTAATGAAAAACTGTTTTTT
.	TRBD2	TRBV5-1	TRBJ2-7	CASSLAGLDYEQYF	TGCGCCAGCAGCTTGGCGGGACTAGACTACGAGCAGTACTTC
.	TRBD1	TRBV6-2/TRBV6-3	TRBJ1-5	CASSFTGGNQPQHF	TGTGCCAGCAGTTTTACAGGGGGTAATCAGCCCCAGCATTTT
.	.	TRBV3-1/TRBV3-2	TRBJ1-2	CASSSLGAYYGYTF	TGTGCCAGCAGCTCGCTTGGGGCATACTATGGCTACACCTTC
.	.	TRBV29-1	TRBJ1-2	CSVEGYKGTDYGYTF	TGCAGCGTTGAAGGGTATAAGGGGACGGACTATGGCTACACCTTC